A selection of T cell receptor beta chains follows, all from one sample in a study of T cells after posttransplantation cyclophosphamide. Using immunoSEQ multiplex PCR, the repertoire was profiled, and TCRdb retains in-frame clones only, with some absent. Altogether 35,000 to 40,000 clones were found in the sample, and no singletons occur. Sequenced sample: PBMCs. The receptors here all came from a young man in good health and a related stem cell transplant donor. Each CDR3 is given with its conserved first and last residue. D genes are given only for firm matches. The size entry is marked missing in some rows and otherwise reads once, few, many or a size class.

clone size	J gene	V gene	D gene	CDR3 protein	CDR3 DNA
many	TRBJ1-3	TRBV5-6	NA	CASSLDRSSGNTIYF	TGTGCCAGCAGCTTGGACAGGAGCTCTGGAAACACCATATATTTT
NA	TRBJ1-5	TRBV23-1	NA	CASSQLGRLIAQPQHF	TGCGCCAGCAGTCAATTGGGCCGGTTAATCGCCCAGCCCCAGCATTTT
many	TRBJ2-7	TRBV6-5	TRBD1	CASKMDRVVHEQYF	TGTGCCAGCAAGATGGACAGGGTCGTCCACGAGCAGTACTTC
NA	TRBJ1-1	TRBV29-1	NA	CSVAEETEAFF	TGCAGCGTCGCGGAGGAAACTGAAGCTTTCTTT
many	TRBJ1-4	TRBV5-1	TRBD1	CASSEQGSGEKLFF	TGCGCCAGCAGCGAACAGGGGAGTGGGGAAAAACTGTTTTTT
many	TRBJ1-2	TRBV2	NA	CASSDSDRATGYTF	TGTGCCAGCAGTGACAGTGACAGAGCGACCGGCTACACCTTC
many	TRBJ1-4	TRBV29-1	TRBD1	CSVEPGTGGEKLFF	TGCAGCGTTGAACCCGGGACAGGTGGTGAAAAACTGTTTTTT
many	TRBJ2-2	TRBV5-6	NA	CASLTGQGYTGELFF	TGTGCCAGCTTGACGGGGCAGGGGTACACCGGGGAGCTGTTTTTT
many	TRBJ1-6	TRBV6-5	NA	CASSSEGNNSPLHF	TGTGCCAGCAGTTCGGAGGGTAATAATTCACCCCTCCACTTT
many	TRBJ2-6	TRBV5-4	TRBD1	CASSLRDRWSGANVLTF	TGTGCCAGCAGCTTACGGGACAGGTGGTCTGGGGCCAACGTCCTGACTTTC
many	TRBJ2-2	TRBV5-1	NA	CASSTDGNGATGELFF	TGCGCCAGCAGCACGGATGGGAATGGGGCCACCGGGGAGCTGTTTTTT
NA	TRBJ2-2	TRBV12-3/TRBV12-4	NA	CASTRVSGGELFF	TGTGCCAGCACCAGGGTTTCGGGCGGGGAGCTGTTTTTT
many	TRBJ2-1	TRBV6-5	TRBD1	CASSYRQGRYNEQFF	TGTGCCAGCAGTTACCGACAGGGGCGGTACAATGAGCAGTTCTTC
many	TRBJ2-5	TRBV7-9	TRBD2	CASSLAGGKETQYF	TGTGCCAGCAGCTTAGCGGGGGGGAAAGAGACCCAGTACTTC
many	TRBJ1-2	TRBV10-3	NA	CAISESTGNYGYTF	TGTGCCATCAGTGAGTCGACGGGGAACTATGGCTACACCTTC
few	TRBJ1-5	TRBV9	NA	CANKRDPDWNQPQHF	TGTGCCAACAAAAGAGACCCGGACTGGAATCAGCCCCAGCATTTT
few	TRBJ2-7	TRBV9	TRBD1	CASSPGAGGYEQYF	TGTGCCAGCAGCCCCGGGGCAGGGGGCTACGAGCAGTACTTC
NA	TRBJ2-3	TRBV2	TRBD2	CASSSSGGTADTQYF	TGTGCCAGCAGTTCTAGCGGGGGGACCGCAGATACGCAGTATTTT
many	TRBJ1-1	TRBV7-9	NA	CASSTSGQGLNTEAFF	NA
many	TRBJ2-1	TRBV5-6	TRBD2	CASTEGLADNNEQFF	TGTGCCAGCACTGAGGGACTAGCGGACAACAATGAGCAGTTCTTC
NA	TRBJ2-5	TRBV7-9	TRBD1	CASSLDTGVLETQYF	TGTGCCAGCAGCTTAGATACAGGGGTTCTAGAGACCCAGTACTTC
many	TRBJ2-2	TRBV6-1	NA	CASSLDGAGELFF	TGTGCCAGCAGCCTTGACGGGGCCGGGGAGCTGTTTTTT
NA	TRBJ1-2	TRBV6-5	TRBD1	CASSYSGQGAFLGYTF	TGTGCCAGCAGTTACTCGGGACAGGGGGCATTCTTGGGCTACACCTTC
many	TRBJ1-1	TRBV7-2	TRBD1	CASSQDRGAGPNTEAFF	TGTGCCAGCAGCCAGGACAGGGGCGCCGGGCCGAACACTGAAGCTTTCTTT
NA	TRBJ2-5	TRBV10-1	TRBD1	CASSPGQGEETQYF	TGCGCCAGCAGCCCCGGACAGGGAGAAGAGACCCAGTACTTC
many	TRBJ2-1	TRBV6-2/TRBV6-3	NA	CASSPSYNEQFF	TGTGCCAGCAGCCCTTCCTACAATGAGCAGTTCTTC
many	TRBJ1-2	TRBV6-2/TRBV6-3	NA	CASRPTGSDYGYTF	TGTGCCAGCAGACCTACAGGAAGTGACTATGGCTACACCTTC
many	TRBJ2-5	TRBV10-3	TRBD2	CAAGGQETQYF	TGTGCAGCGGGAGGCCAAGAGACCCAGTACTTC
many	TRBJ2-7	TRBV5-8	TRBD1	CASSQRGTGAYEQYF	TGTGCCAGCAGCCAACGGGGGACAGGCGCCTACGAGCAGTACTTC
NA	TRBJ1-5	TRBV4-2	TRBD1	CASSQELGQPNQPQHF	TGTGCCAGCAGCCAAGAGTTGGGACAGCCCAATCAGCCCCAGCATTTT
many	TRBJ1-6	TRBV7-2	NA	CASSSGGQLNSPLHF	TGTGCCAGCTCCTCAGGAGGTCAGTTGAATTCACCCCTCCACTTT
NA	TRBJ2-7	TRBV2	TRBD2	CASSDGGGGAGEQYF	TGTGCCAGCAGTGACGGGGGCGGGGGGGCCGGCGAGCAGTACTTC
few	TRBJ2-3	TRBV12-3/TRBV12-4	NA	CASILLGTSRQYF	TGTGCCAGCATCCTCTTAGGGACATCTCGGCAGTATTTT
NA	TRBJ2-5	TRBV6-2/TRBV6-3	TRBD2	CASTRGLAGDETQYF	TGTGCCAGCACTAGAGGACTAGCGGGGGACGAGACCCAGTACTTC
many	TRBJ2-2	TRBV6-2/TRBV6-3	NA	CASSSLGGTGELFF	TGTGCCAGCAGTTCCCTCGGAGGGACCGGGGAGCTGTTTTTT
many	TRBJ2-1	TRBV4-1	NA	CASSPRLVPGDEQFF	TGCGCCAGCAGCCCTAGACTAGTCCCCGGCGATGAGCAGTTCTTC
NA	TRBJ2-3	TRBV27	TRBD2	CASSLKAGGLRDTQYF	TGTGCCAGCAGTTTAAAAGCGGGGGGACTCCGGGATACGCAGTATTTT
few	TRBJ2-2	TRBV24-1	TRBD2	CATSDLESGGAGTGELFF	TGTGCCACCAGTGATTTGGAGAGCGGGGGGGCTGGTACCGGGGAGCTGTTTTTT
many	TRBJ1-2	TRBV6-1	TRBD1	CASSAGQYYGYTF	TGTGCCAGCAGTGCGGGACAGTACTATGGCTACACCTTC
many	TRBJ2-7	TRBV5-1	NA	CASSLTGRVYEQYF	TGCGCCAGCAGCTTGACAGGGAGGGTCTACGAGCAGTACTTC
many	TRBJ2-1	TRBV10-3	NA	CAISENSNEQFF	TGTGCCATCAGTGAGAACAGCAATGAGCAGTTCTTC
many	TRBJ2-7	TRBV7-8	TRBD2	CASSLVASGNYEQYF	TGTGCCAGCAGCTTAGTGGCTAGCGGTAACTACGAGCAGTACTTC
many	TRBJ1-2	TRBV24-1	NA	CFGGVPKADGYTF	TGTTTCGGCGGGGTCCCCAAGGCCGATGGCTACACCTTC
NA	TRBJ2-5	TRBV7-9	TRBD2	CASSFGTRETQYF	TGTGCCAGCAGCTTCGGGACTAGAGAGACCCAGTACTTC
many	TRBJ2-2	TRBV5-1	NA	CASSSYRGAWTGELFF	TGCGCCAGCAGCTCCTATCGAGGGGCGTGGACCGGGGAGCTGTTTTTT